A selection of T cell receptor beta chains follows, all from one sample in a study of regulatory T cells in long-lasting Graves disease. TCRdb independently ran MiXCR on the multiplex PCR reads; one entry per CDR3 protein. The sample records 400,000 to 500,000 distinct CDR3 sequences, about 15% being singletons. These data are also associated with another study on T cells in Graves' hyperthyroidism and ophthalmopathy.

The sample in question was peripheral blood mononuclear cells (PBMCs), obtained at new diagnosis, from a patient treated with antithyroid drugs. Receptor source: a woman in her twenties or thirties with Graves disease. CDR3s include the opening cysteine and the closing phenylalanine or tryptophan. The order of the fields is V gene, J gene, CDR3 protein.

V gene: TRBV5-6; J gene: TRBJ2-1; CDR3 protein: CASSHGGSGRNEQFF
V gene: TRBV15; J gene: TRBJ2-7; CDR3 protein: CATSPGENYEQYF
V gene: TRBV19; J gene: TRBJ1-4; CDR3 protein: CASSIGDRVWEKLFF
V gene: TRBV20-1; J gene: TRBJ2-7; CDR3 protein: CSARTFGRNYEQYF
V gene: TRBV11-2; J gene: TRBJ2-7; CDR3 protein: CASSPGTGYEQYF
V gene: TRBV5-1; J gene: TRBJ2-4; CDR3 protein: CASSPGTSGRAAKNIQYF
V gene: TRBV7-9; J gene: TRBJ2-5; CDR3 protein: CASSFGQKETQYF
V gene: TRBV12-3/TRBV12-4; J gene: TRBJ2-7; CDR3 protein: CASSRLAGAWEQYF
V gene: TRBV7-2; J gene: TRBJ2-1; CDR3 protein: CASNPIRRPNNEQFF
V gene: TRBV15; J gene: TRBJ1-3; CDR3 protein: CATSRDRGSGNTIYF
V gene: TRBV4-2; J gene: TRBJ1-2; CDR3 protein: CASSQGVGRTFNYGYTF
V gene: TRBV6-1; J gene: TRBJ2-2; CDR3 protein: CASSDRLSRSPTGELFF
V gene: TRBV20-1; J gene: TRBJ2-7; CDR3 protein: CSASRTSGTYEQYF